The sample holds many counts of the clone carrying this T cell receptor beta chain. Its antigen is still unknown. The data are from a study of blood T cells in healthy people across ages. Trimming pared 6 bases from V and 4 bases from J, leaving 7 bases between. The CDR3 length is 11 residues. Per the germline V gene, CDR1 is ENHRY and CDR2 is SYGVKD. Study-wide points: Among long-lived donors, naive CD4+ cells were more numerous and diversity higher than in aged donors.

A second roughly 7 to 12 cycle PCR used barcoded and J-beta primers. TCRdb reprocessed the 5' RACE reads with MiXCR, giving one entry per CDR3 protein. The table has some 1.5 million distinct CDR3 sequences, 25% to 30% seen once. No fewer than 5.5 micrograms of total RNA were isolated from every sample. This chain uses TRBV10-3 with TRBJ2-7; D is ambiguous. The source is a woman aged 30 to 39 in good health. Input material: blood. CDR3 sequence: CAIRNRYEQYF. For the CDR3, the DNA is TGTGCCATCAGGAATCGGTACGAGCAGTACTTC.